Shown below are 15 T cell receptor beta chains from a single sample sequenced in a study of cytomegalovirus exposure and HLA in healthy donors. It was with 60 Vbeta and 13 Jbeta primers that the PCR ran. The table came from immunoSEQ multiplex PCR; TCRdb's copy has only in-frame clones and leaves some out. Altogether fewer than 150,000 clones are present, approximately 73% being singletons, with the ten largest covering over 13%. The specimen was PBMCs. Receptors were obtained from a human donor in good health.

CDR3 in amino acids: CSVDTTGGISYEQYF. Written as DNA, the CDR3 is TGCAGCGTTGATACAACAGGGGGAATTTCCTACGAGCAGTACTTC. The chain carries TRBV29-1 and TRBJ2-7; 8 bases fit TRBD1. With V trimmed by 3 bases and J by 1 base, 8 bases remained unmatched. CDR1 is SQVTM, CDR2 ANQGSEA, per germline. The CDR3 spans 15 residues.

This clone has a single count. This chain connects TRBV5-6 to TRBJ1-2, with a possible D match to TRBD1 (5 bases). The CDR3 covers 13 residues. Germline V gene lookup returns CDR1 SGHDT and CDR2 YYEEEE. Between the trimmed V and J ends, which lost 0 bases and 6 bases, there was a span of 9 bases. The CDR3 DNA follows: TGTGCCAGCAGCTTGGTAGGACACGATGGCTACACCTTC. Translation: CASSLVGHDGYTF.

The chain employs TRBV28 and TRBJ1-2; D unclear. Trimming took 8 bases from V and 4 from J, leaving 17 bases between them. Germline loops: CDR1 MDHEN, CDR2 SYDVKM. The CDR3 covers 14 residues. In nucleotides, the CDR3 is TGTGCCAGCGCCCTTAGGAGCTTGGCCTATGGCTACACCTTC. It encodes CASALRSLAYGYTF.

The count of this clone is one. The chain combines TRBV6-1 with TRBJ1-2, with D possibly being TRBD1 (5 bases). The CDR3 spans 14 residues. The V gene's germline CDR1 is MNHNS and CDR2 SASEGT. V shed 3 bases and J shed 4 bases, with 12 bases lying between them. The CDR3 DNA follows: TGTGCCAGCAGTGATGGTGGGGCCCTCTATGGCTACACCTTC. Residues: CASSDGGALYGYTF.

This clone was counted between two and nine times. This chain joins TRBV28 and TRBJ2-3; TRBD2 is a possible D gene (6 bases). Per germline, CDR1 MDHEN and CDR2 SYDVKM. V lost 7 bases to trimming and J lost 7 bases, with 30 bases between them. The CDR3 is made up of 18 amino acids. The CDR3 here is CASTTPPGTLVIRHTQYF. In nucleotides, the CDR3 is TGTGCCAGCACCACACCTCCCGGGACTCTCGTGATCAGGCATACGCAGTATTTT.

This clone was picked up one time. The V and J genes are TRBV15 and TRBJ2-1, with D possibly being TRBD1 (6 bases). CDR3 size: 14 residues. V lost 3 bases to trimming and J lost 7 bases, with 13 bases between them. From germline, CDR1 is LNHNV and CDR2 YYDKDF (reference sequence). This CDR3 reads CATSSRGSRNEQFF. CDR3 sequence (DNA): TGTGCCACCAGCAGTAGGGGGTCTCGGAATGAGCAGTTCTTC.

The chain combines TRBV4-2 with TRBJ2-7; the D is unclear. The CDR3 extends over 12 amino acids. Germline CDR1 is LGHNA and CDR2 is YNFKEQ. Trimming left V 0 bases short and J 6 bases short, with 6 bases between. The CDR3 is CASSQDNREQYF. In DNA form, the CDR3 reads TGTGCCAGCAGCCAAGATAATCGCGAGCAGTACTTC.

V and J are TRBV15 and TRBJ2-7; possible D gene TRBD2, 5 bases. V lost 0 bases and J 5 bases, leaving 14 bases between the germline ends. The CDR3 loop spans 15 amino acids. Germline CDR1 reads LNHNV; CDR2 reads YYDKDF (reference sequence). The CDR3 protein is CATSRDLSSVDEQYF. CDR3 nucleotides: TGTGCCACCAGCAGAGATCTGAGTAGCGTCGACGAGCAGTACTTC. The whole variable domain, remainder taken from reference TRBV15 and TRBJ2-7, is DAMVIQNPRYQVTQFGKPVTLSCSQTLNHNVMYWYQQKSSQAPKLLFHYYDKDFNNEADTPDNFQSRRPNTSFCFLDIRSPGLGDTAMYLCATSRDLSSVDEQYFGPGTRLTVT.

The rearrangement uses TRBV6-1 and TRBJ2-1; D is unresolved. Trimming left V 4 bases short and J 0 bases short, with 4 bases between. CDR1 MNHNS and CDR2 SASEGT come from the germline V gene. The CDR3 extends over 13 amino acids. CDR3 nucleotide sequence: TGTGCCAGCAGTGTATTCTCCTACAATGAGCAGTTCTTC. Its translation: CASSVFSYNEQFF.

The chain joins TRBV5-5 to TRBJ1-4; the D gene is possibly TRBD1 (6 bases). Trimming cost V 6 bases and J 8 bases, with 17 bases left between them. CDR3 length: 14 residues. Germline V lookup: CDR1 SGHKS, CDR2 YYEKEE (reference sequence). The DNA for the CDR3 is TGTGCCAGCACACGACGAGGGGGTGAGGAAAAACTGTTTTTT. It is translated as CASTRRGGEEKLFF.

The chain uses TRBV27 and TRBJ1-6, with D unclear. V was shortened by 5 bases and J by 7 bases, with 9 bases between the two germline ends. In germline, CDR1 is MNHEY, CDR2 SMNVEV (reference sequence). This CDR3 contains 13 residues. This CDR3 is CASSERWNSPLHF. The CDR3 bases are TGTGCCAGCAGTGAGAGGTGGAATTCACCCCTCCACTTT.

The V and J genes are TRBV2 and TRBJ1-5, with D possibly TRBD1 on 5 matching bases. Trimming took off 6 bases at V and 0 bases at J, with 15 bases between the two ends. Per germline, CDR1 SNHLY and CDR2 FYNNEI. The CDR3 runs to 16 residues. CDR3 in DNA: TGTGCCAGCAGACCCGGGACTGCTTATAGCAATCAGCCCCAGCATTTT. Amino acids: CASRPGTAYSNQPQHF.

Here the CDR3 DNA reads TGTGCCAGTAGGGGGGACAGGGAGAACACTGAAGCTTTCTTT. Protein: CASRGDRENTEAFF. The chain joins TRBV19 to TRBJ1-1; 9 positions match TRBD1. CDR1 and CDR2 from the germline V gene are LNHDA and SQIVND (reference sequence). The CDR3 sequence is 14 residues long. J lost 1 base, V lost 6 bases, and 3 bases had no gene match.

This rearrangement joins TRBV6-5 to TRBJ2-7; 8 positions agree with TRBD1. This CDR3 is built from 13 residues. CDR1 MNHEY and CDR2 SVGAGI come from the germline V gene. V was pared by 6 bases and J by 2 bases, with 3 bases of the junction left unmatched. The CDR3 nucleotides are TGTGCCAGCAGACAGGGGGGCCCCTACGAGCAGTACTTC. Translated: CASRQGGPYEQYF.

The chain uses TRBV7-9 and TRBJ2-1; TRBD1 is a possible D gene (5 bases). Per the germline V gene, CDR1 is SEHNR and CDR2 is FQNEAQ (reference sequence). The CDR3 loop spans 12 amino acids. Deletions cut 5 bases from V and 10 bases from J, with 12 bases between. As DNA, the CDR3 is TGTGCCAGCAGCGACAGAATCAAGGAGCAGTTCTTC. This translates into CASSDRIKEQFF.